These 22 T cell receptor beta chains share one sample of origin, sequenced in a study of blood T cell repertoires in COVID-19. Only in-frame clones appear in the TCRdb table, and some are missing; sequencing was by immunoSEQ multiplex PCR. This table holds approximately 110,000 clones, roughly 80% found once. Material for sequencing was peripheral blood. All receptors derive from an elderly man with COVID-19, enrolled during active disease.

This chain uses TRBV12-5 with TRBJ2-1; TRBD2 matches at 8 bases. The CDR3 runs 11 residues. The ends lost 5 bases at V and 9 bases at J; junction bases unmatched: 0. Germline V gene data show CDR1 as LGHNT and CDR2 as FRNRAP. The CDR3 bases are TGTGCTAGTGGTGCGGGAGGTGAGCAGTTCTTC. This sequence encodes CASGAGGEQFF.

The chain employs TRBV24-1 and TRBJ2-1; TRBD2 agrees at 11 bases. This CDR3 comprises 16 residues. Trimming removed 4 bases from V and 3 bases from J; junction bases left unmatched: 4. CDR1 and CDR2 (germline): KGHDR, SFDVKD. The CDR3 DNA sequence: TGTGCCACCAGTGACCAGACTAGCGGGAACTACAATGAGCAGTTCTTC. Translated, it gives CATSDQTSGNYNEQFF.

The rearrangement joins TRBV6-1 to TRBJ2-1, with TRBD1 matching over 8 bases. The ends lost 5 bases at V and 5 bases at J; junction bases unmatched: 5. This CDR3 is 14 amino acids long. Germline-derived CDR1 and CDR2 are MNHNS and SASEGT. The DNA for the CDR3 is TGTGCCAGCAGTCCCGGGACAGGAAACAATGAGCAGTTCTTC. Amino acid sequence: CASSPGTGNNEQFF.

The rearrangement joins TRBV18 to TRBJ1-2; 7 nucleotides agree with TRBD1. Germline assignment: CDR1 KGHSH and CDR2 LQKENI. The CDR3 is 16 residues long. V shed 2 bases, J shed 4 bases, and the junction held 10 bases outside the gene matches. The CDR3 DNA reads as TGTGCCAGCTCACCAACGACCGACAGGGCGGGCTATGGCTACACCTTC. This gives the protein CASSPTTDRAGYGYTF.

The chain links TRBV28 to TRBJ2-7; D possibly corresponds to TRBD1 (6 bases). Germline V gives CDR1 MDHEN, CDR2 SYDVKM. The CDR3 extends over 15 amino acids. V was pared by 6 bases and J by 1 base, with 16 bases between. CDR3: CASRRGGTQSYEQYF. For the CDR3, the DNA is TGTGCCAGCAGGAGGGGTGGGACACAATCCTACGAGCAGTACTTC.

This chain connects TRBV7-8 to TRBJ2-7; TRBD1 matches at 8 bases. Losses at the gene ends were 3 bases for V and 2 bases for J; bases not matched to a gene: 3. The CDR3 runs to 14 residues. In germline, CDR1 is SGHVS, CDR2 FQNEAQ. The CDR3 loop is CASSLEQGAYEQYF. Written as DNA, the CDR3 is TGTGCCAGCAGCTTGGAACAGGGGGCCTACGAGCAGTACTTC. The whole variable domain, remainder taken from reference TRBV7-8 and TRBJ2-7, is GAGVSQSPRYKVAKRGQDVALRCDPISGHVSLFWYQQALGQGPEFLTYFQNEAQLDKSGLPSDRFFAERPEGSVSTLKIQRTQQEDSAVYLCASSLEQGAYEQYFGPGTRLTVT.

The chain uses TRBV10-3 and TRBJ1-3; 10 bases fit TRBD1. Looked up from germline, CDR1 is ENHRY and CDR2 is SYGVKD. V lost 6 bases to trimming and J lost 8 bases; unmatched junction nucleotides: 4. The CDR3 totals 13 residues. Here the CDR3 DNA reads TGTGCCATCAGCGGGACAGGGGAGGACACCATATATTTT. Residues: CAISGTGEDTIYF.

This chain links TRBV7-2 with TRBJ2-7, with D perhaps TRBD2 (5 bases). Germline CDR1 reads SGHTA; CDR2 reads FQGNSA. Trimming cost V 1 base and J 6 bases, with 16 bases left between them. The CDR3 covers 15 residues. CDR3 DNA sequence: TGTGCCAGCAGCTTAGATGGTCTAGCTTCCCGCGAGCAGTACTTC. Protein sequence: CASSLDGLASREQYF.

V gene TRBV7-2 combines with J gene TRBJ2-5; tentatively, D is TRBD1 (5 bases). Trimming took 5 bases from V and 1 from J, leaving 8 bases between them. The CDR3 is 13 amino acids. Per the germline V gene, CDR1 is SGHTA and CDR2 is FQGNSA. The DNA for the CDR3 is TGTGCCAGCAGCCCTGGGGCCCAAGAGACCCAGTACTTC. Protein: CASSPGAQETQYF.

The chain links TRBV24-1 to TRBJ2-3; a possible D gene is TRBD2 (6 bases). This CDR3 has 16 residues. Germline values: CDR1 KGHDR, CDR2 SFDVKD. Trimming shortened V by 3 bases and J by 5 bases, and 17 bases separated the two germline ends. The CDR3 sequence is CATSDAVGGSIDTQYF. CDR3 coding DNA: TGTGCCACCAGTGATGCCGTAGGAGGGTCGATAGATACGCAGTATTTT.

This clone was detected only a few times. This chain joins TRBV4-1 and TRBJ2-7, with D perhaps matching TRBD1 (6 bases). From germline, CDR1 is MGHRA and CDR2 YSYEKL. The germline V and J ends were trimmed by 4 bases and 0 bases, with 16 bases remaining between them. There are 16 residues in the CDR3. The CDR3 spells CASSRALGDNSYEQYF. In DNA form, the CDR3 reads TGCGCCAGCAGCCGTGCATTAGGGGACAACTCCTACGAGCAGTACTTC.

This chain connects TRBV5-4 to TRBJ2-1, with 10 nucleotides matching TRBD2. Germline V CDR1 and CDR2: SGHNT, YYREEE (reference sequence). CDR3 size: 16 residues. V gave up 0 bases and J gave up 2 bases; unmatched junction bases: 2. The CDR3 protein is CASSLESGGAYNEQFF. The CDR3, as DNA: TGTGCCAGCAGCTTGGAAAGCGGGGGGGCCTACAATGAGCAGTTCTTC.

This clone was seen many times. The CDR3 protein is CASSFRTGGNSPLHF. The CDR3 DNA reads as TGTGCCAGCAGCTTCAGGACAGGGGGAAATTCACCCCTCCACTTT. This chain links TRBV11-2 with TRBJ1-6; 10 bases match TRBD1. The CDR3 totals 15 residues. V lost 3 bases, J lost 7 bases, and 3 bases stayed unmatched. CDR1 and CDR2 from the germline V gene are SGHAT and FQNNGV.

This clone was seen only a few times. The chain combines TRBV9 with TRBJ1-1; no clear D. The germline V gene has CDR1 SGDLS and CDR2 YYNGEE. The CDR3 extends over 14 amino acids. Trimming took 3 bases from V and 1 from J, leaving 10 bases between them. The CDR3 reads CASSAYSGNTEAFF. The DNA of the CDR3 is TGTGCCAGCAGCGCCTACAGCGGGAACACTGAAGCTTTCTTT.

The rearrangement joins TRBV10-3 to TRBJ2-3; 7 bases agree with TRBD1. V dropped 11 bases and J dropped 1; count of bases not matched to a gene: 3. The CDR3 consists of 12 residues. Per germline, CDR1 ENHRY and CDR2 SYGVKD. CDR3 in amino acids: CALGTGTDTQYF. The CDR3 DNA sequence: TGTGCCCTCGGGACAGGCACAGATACGCAGTATTTT.

The chain combines TRBV7-2 with TRBJ1-4; TRBD1 matches at 11 bases. CDR3 length equals 16 residues. Looked up from germline, CDR1 is SGHTA and CDR2 is FQGNSA. The V gene end was trimmed by 2 bases and the J gene end by 4 bases; junction bases not matched to a gene: 3. The CDR3 sequence: CASSLRTGGLNEKLFF. CDR3 nucleotides: TGTGCCAGCAGCTTAAGGACAGGGGGCCTTAATGAAAAACTGTTTTTT.

The chain carries TRBV5-1 and TRBJ2-5; 7 bases match TRBD1. This CDR3 has 14 amino acids. With 4 bases clipped from V and 1 base from J, the junction kept 4 bases outside the gene matches. Germline lookup yields CDR1 SGHRS and CDR2 YFSETQ. CDR3 protein: CASSPDRVQETQYF. The CDR3 DNA reads TGCGCCAGCAGCCCCGACAGGGTCCAAGAGACCCAGTACTTC.

The CDR3 nucleotides read TGTGCCAGCAGTGAAATGCGGACAGGGGGTAACTCACCCCTCCACTTT. Its protein is CASSEMRTGGNSPLHF. The rearrangement uses TRBV6-1 and TRBJ1-6; 10 nucleotides line up with TRBD1. J gave up 10 bases and V 2 bases, and 8 bases lay outside the gene matches. Germline V gene lookup returns CDR1 MNHNS and CDR2 SASEGT. The CDR3 length is 16 residues.

This chain joins TRBV18 and TRBJ2-5; D remains ambiguous. Germline CDR1 and CDR2: KGHSH and LQKENI. Trimming cost V 3 bases and J 5 bases, with 10 bases left between them. This CDR3 comprises 13 residues. The CDR3 nucleotides read TGTGCCAGCTCACCGGTCCTCGGGGAGACCCAGTACTTC. This sequence encodes CASSPVLGETQYF.

This chain joins TRBV19 and TRBJ2-7, with TRBD2 matching over 8 bases. Trimming removed 9 bases from V and 4 bases from J; junction bases left unmatched: 14. The CDR3 is 15 residues long. Germline CDR1 is LNHDA and CDR2 is SQIVND (reference sequence). CDR3 sequence reads: CASSLGLALPYEQYF. The CDR3 nucleotides are TGTGCCAGCAGCCTCGGACTAGCCCTACCTTACGAGCAGTACTTC.

This rearrangement joins TRBV28 to TRBJ1-1; 9 nucleotides agree with TRBD1. The V segment lost 5 bases and the J segment 9 bases; nucleotides outside the gene matches: 7. CDR3 length: 13 residues. The germline CDR1 and CDR2 sequences are MDHEN and SYDVKM. In DNA, the CDR3 is TGTGCCAGCAGTGCCTCCGGGACAGGGAAAGCTTTCTTT. Translated, it gives CASSASGTGKAFF.

The chain combines TRBV18 with TRBJ1-5; D is uncertain. Germline V gene lookup returns CDR1 KGHSH and CDR2 LQKENI. The CDR3 consists of 15 residues. V gave up 3 bases and J gave up 0 bases, with 9 bases separating them. In nucleotides, the CDR3 is TGTGCCAGCTCACCCCAGAGGTATAGCAATCAGCCCCAGCATTTT. The encoded protein is CASSPQRYSNQPQHF. The full variable domain, rest sourced from reference TRBV18 and TRBJ1-5, is NAGVMQNPRHLVRRRGQEARLRCSPMKGHSHVYWYRQLPEEGLKFMVYLQKENIIDESGMPKERFSAEFPKEGPSILRIQQVVRGDSAAYFCASSPQRYSNQPQHFGDGTRLSIL.